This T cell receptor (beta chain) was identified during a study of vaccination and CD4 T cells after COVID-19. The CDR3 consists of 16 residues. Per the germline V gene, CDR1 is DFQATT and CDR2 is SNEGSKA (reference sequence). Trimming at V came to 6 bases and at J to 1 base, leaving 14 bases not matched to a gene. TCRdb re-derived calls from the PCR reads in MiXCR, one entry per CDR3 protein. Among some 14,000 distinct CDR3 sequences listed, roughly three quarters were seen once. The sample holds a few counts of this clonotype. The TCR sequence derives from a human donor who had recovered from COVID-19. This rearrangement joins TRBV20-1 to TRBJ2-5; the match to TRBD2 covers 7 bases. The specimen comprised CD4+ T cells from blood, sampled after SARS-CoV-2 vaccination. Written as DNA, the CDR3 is TGCAGTGCGATCGCGCCGGGGGGTCATGGCCAAGAGACCCAGTACTTC. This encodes CSAIAPGGHGQETQYF.